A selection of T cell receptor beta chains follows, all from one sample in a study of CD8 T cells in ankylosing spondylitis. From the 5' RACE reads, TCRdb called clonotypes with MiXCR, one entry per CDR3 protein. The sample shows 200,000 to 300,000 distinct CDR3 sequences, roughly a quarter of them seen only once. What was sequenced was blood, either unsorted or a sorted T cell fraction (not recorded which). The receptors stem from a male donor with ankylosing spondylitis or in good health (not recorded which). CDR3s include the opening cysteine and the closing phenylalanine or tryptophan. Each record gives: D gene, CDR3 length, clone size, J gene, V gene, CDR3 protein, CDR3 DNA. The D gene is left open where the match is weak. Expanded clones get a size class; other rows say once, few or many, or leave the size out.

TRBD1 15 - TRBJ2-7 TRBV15 CATSRADREGDEQYF TGTGCCACCAGCAGAGCCGACAGGGAAGGCGACGAGCAGTACTTC
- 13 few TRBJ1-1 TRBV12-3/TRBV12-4 CASRPDTNTEAFF TGTGCCAGCAGACCGGACACGAACACTGAAGCTTTCTTT
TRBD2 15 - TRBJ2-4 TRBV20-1 CSARDAGATKNIQYF TGCAGTGCTAGAGATGCGGGAGCGACCAAAAACATTCAGTACTTC
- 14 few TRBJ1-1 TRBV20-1 CSARKGGVNTEAFF TGCAGTGCCAGAAAGGGGGGGGTGAACACTGAAGCTTTCTTT
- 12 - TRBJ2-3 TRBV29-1 CSADPSTDTQYF TGCAGCGCCGACCCTAGCACAGATACGCAGTATTTT
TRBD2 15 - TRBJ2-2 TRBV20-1 CSATGTSGVRGELFF TGCAGTGCTACCGGGACTAGCGGGGTTCGGGGGGAGCTGTTTTTT
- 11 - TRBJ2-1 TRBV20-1 CSAPRGQIEFF TGCAGTGCCCCCCGCGGACAAATTGAGTTCTTC
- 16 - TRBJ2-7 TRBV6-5 CASSSLREGARYEQYF TGTGCCAGCAGTTCCCTTAGGGAGGGGGCGCGGTACGAGCAGTACTTC
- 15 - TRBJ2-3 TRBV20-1 CSAPSAGGSTDTQYF TGCAGTGCCCCGAGTGCAGGGGGGAGCACAGATACGCAGTATTTT
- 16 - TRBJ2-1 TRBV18 CASSPPAGQNSEEQFF TGTGCCAGCTCACCTCCCGCCGGACAAAACTCTGAGGAGCAGTTCTTC
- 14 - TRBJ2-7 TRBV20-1 CSASVGTGGEVQYF TGCAGTGCTAGTGTTGGTACAGGGGGGGAGGTGCAGTACTTC
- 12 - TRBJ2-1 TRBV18 CASSRAEDEQFF TGTGCCAGCTCTCGGGCAGAGGATGAGCAGTTCTTC